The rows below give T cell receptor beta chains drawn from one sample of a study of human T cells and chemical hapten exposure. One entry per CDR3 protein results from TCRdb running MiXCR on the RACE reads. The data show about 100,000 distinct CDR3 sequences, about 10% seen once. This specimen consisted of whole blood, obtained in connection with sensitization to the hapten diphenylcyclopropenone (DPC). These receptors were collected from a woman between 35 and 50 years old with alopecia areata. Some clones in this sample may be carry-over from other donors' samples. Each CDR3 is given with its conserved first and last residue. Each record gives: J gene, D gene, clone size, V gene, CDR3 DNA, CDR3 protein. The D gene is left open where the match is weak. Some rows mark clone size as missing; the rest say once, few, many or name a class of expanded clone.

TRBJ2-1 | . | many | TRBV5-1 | TGCGCCAGCAGCCCAGGGAGCTCCTACAATGAGCAGTTCTTC | CASSPGSSYNEQFF
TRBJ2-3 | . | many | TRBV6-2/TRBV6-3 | TGTGCCAGCAGTCAACCTATCGAAACAGATACGCAGTATTTT | CASSQPIETDTQYF
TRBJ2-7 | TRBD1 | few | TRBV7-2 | TGTGCCAGCAGCTTATTACAGGGGTTTGGCGAGCAGTACTTC | CASSLLQGFGEQYF
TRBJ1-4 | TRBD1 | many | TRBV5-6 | TGTGCCAGCAGCTTGATTGGACAGGGGAATGAAAAACTGTTTTTT | CASSLIGQGNEKLFF
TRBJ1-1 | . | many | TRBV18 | TGTGCCAGCTCAGGGGCCGGGGACGACCATGAAGCTTTCTTT | CASSGAGDDHEAFF
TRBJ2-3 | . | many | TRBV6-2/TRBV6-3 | TGTGCCAGCAGTTACTCCACAGCCCCCGACCGCATGGACACAGATACGCAGTATTTT | CASSYSTAPDRMDTDTQYF
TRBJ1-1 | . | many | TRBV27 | TGTGCCAGCAGTTTGGGGACACTGAACACTGAAGCTTTCTTT | CASSLGTLNTEAFF
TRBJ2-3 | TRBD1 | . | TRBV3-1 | TGTGCCAGCAGCCAAGGGGACAGGGAGTGGGATACGCAGTATTTT | CASSQGDREWDTQYF
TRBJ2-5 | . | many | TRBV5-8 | TGTGCCAGCAGCTTGGGGCGAGGGACGGGCGTCGCGACCCAGTACTTC | CASSLGRGTGVATQYF
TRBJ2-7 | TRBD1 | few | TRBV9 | TGTGCCAGCAGCGCGGACAGGGGGCGGGAATCCTACGAGCAGTACTTC | CASSADRGRESYEQYF
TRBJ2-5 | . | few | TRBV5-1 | TGCGCCAGCAGCTTGACCGTCGGCGGCCAAGAGACCCAGTACTTC | CASSLTVGGQETQYF
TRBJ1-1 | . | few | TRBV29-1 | TGCAGCGTTGAGGGGGCCGCTGAAGCTTTCTTT | CSVEGAAEAFF
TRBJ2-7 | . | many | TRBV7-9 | TGTGCCAGCAGTTCGAGTACCTCCTACGAGCAGTACTTC | CASSSSTSYEQYF
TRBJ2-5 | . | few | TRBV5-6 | TGTGCCAGCAGCTTGTCTGGATTTGGCAGGGGAGAGACCCAGTACTTC | CASSLSGFGRGETQYF
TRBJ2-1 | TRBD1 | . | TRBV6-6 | TGTGCCAGCAGTCGGGGACAGGGAGTAACCTACAATGAGCAGTTCTTC | CASSRGQGVTYNEQFF
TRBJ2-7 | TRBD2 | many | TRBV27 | TGTGCCAGCAGCCCTCGACTAGCGGGAGGTGGGTACGAGCAGTACTTC | CASSPRLAGGGYEQYF
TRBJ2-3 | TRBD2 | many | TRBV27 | TGTGCCAGCAGTTTATCGACTAGCGGGGGTACAGATACGCAGTATTTT | CASSLSTSGGTDTQYF
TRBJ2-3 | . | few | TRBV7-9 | TGTGCCAGCAGCTTAACGACCTCCACAGATACGCAGTATTTT | CASSLTTSTDTQYF
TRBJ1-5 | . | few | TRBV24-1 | TGTGCCACCAGTGCCGGGGGAAGTCAGCCCCAGCATTTT | CATSAGGSQPQHF
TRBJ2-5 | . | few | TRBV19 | TGTGCCAGTACCCAGAAATCCCAAGAGACCCAGTACTTC | CASTQKSQETQYF
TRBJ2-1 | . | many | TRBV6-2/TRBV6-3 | TGTGCCAGCAGTTACAGGAGGGGCCCCTATGAGCAGTTCTTC | CASSYRRGPYEQFF
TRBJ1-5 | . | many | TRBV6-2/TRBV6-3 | TGTGCCAGCAGTTACTCGGAGGAGGGCCAGCCCCAGCATTTT | CASSYSEEGQPQHF
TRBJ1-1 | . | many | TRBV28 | TGTGCCAGCAGTATCTCCTCTGAAGCTTTCTTT | CASSISSEAFF
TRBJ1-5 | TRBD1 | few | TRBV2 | TGTGCCAGCAGGCTTTCCGACAGGGCTAAGCAGCCCCAGCATTTT | CASRLSDRAKQPQHF
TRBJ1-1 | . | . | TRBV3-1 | TGTGCCAGCAGCCAGGGGATGATGAACACTGAAGCTTTCTTT | CASSQGMMNTEAFF
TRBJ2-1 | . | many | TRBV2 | TGTGCCAGCAGAGAGACGCAGGGGTCCTACAATGAGCAGTTCTTC | CASRETQGSYNEQFF
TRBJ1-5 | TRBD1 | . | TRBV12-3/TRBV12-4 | TGTGCCAGCAGTTTTCACCGGACAGGGGGCCATCAGCCCCAGCATTTT | CASSFHRTGGHQPQHF
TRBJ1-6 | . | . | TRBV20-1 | TGCAGTGCTAAACAGTCAGGCGATAATTCACCCCTCCACTTT | CSAKQSGDNSPLHF
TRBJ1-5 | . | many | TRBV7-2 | TGTGCCAGCAGCTTATCATGGAATCAGCCCCAGCATTTT | CASSLSWNQPQHF
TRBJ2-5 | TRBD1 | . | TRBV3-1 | TGTGCCAGCAGCCAAGGCCTACAGGGGGCCGAAGAGACCCAGTACTTC | CASSQGLQGAEETQYF